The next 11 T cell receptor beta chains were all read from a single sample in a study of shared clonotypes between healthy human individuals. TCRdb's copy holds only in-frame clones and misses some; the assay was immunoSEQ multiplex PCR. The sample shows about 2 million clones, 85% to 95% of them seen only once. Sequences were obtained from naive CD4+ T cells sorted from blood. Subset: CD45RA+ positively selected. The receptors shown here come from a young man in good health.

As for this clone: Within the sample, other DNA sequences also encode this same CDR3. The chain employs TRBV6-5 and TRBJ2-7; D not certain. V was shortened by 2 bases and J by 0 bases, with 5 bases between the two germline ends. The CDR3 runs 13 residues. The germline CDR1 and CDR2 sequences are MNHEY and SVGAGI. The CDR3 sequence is CASSYRASYEQYF. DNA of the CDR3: TGTGCCAGCAGTTACAGGGCCTCCTACGAGCAGTACTTC.

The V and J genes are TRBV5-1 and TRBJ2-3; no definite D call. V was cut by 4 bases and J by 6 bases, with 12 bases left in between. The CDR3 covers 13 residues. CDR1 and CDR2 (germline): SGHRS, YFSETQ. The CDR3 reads CASSGDQRDTQYF. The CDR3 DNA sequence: TGCGCCAGCAGCGGGGATCAGAGGGATACGCAGTATTTT. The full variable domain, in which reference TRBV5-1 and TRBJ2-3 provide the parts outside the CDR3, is KAGVTQTPRYLIKTRGQQVTLSCSPISGHRSVSWYQQTPGQGLQFLFEYFSETQRNKGNFPGRFSGRQFSNSRSEMNVSTLELGDSALYLCASSGDQRDTQYFGPGTRLTVL.

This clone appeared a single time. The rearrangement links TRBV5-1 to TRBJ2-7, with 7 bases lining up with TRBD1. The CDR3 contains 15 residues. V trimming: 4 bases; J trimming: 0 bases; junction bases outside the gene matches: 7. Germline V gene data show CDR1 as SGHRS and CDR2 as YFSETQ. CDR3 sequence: CASSPGWDSSYEQYF. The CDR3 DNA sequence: TGCGCCAGCAGCCCGGGCTGGGACAGCTCCTACGAGCAGTACTTC.

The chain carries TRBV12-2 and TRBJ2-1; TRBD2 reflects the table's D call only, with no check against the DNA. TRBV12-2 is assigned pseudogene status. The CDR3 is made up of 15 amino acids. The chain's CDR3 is CASRLAAGFYNEQFF. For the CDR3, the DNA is TGTGCAAGTCGCTTAGCAGCGGGGTTCTACAATGAGCAGTTCTTC.

The CDR3 region is CSVENGFEAFF. CDR3 DNA: TGCAGCGTTGAAAATGGCTTTGAAGCTTTCTTT. The chain uses TRBV29-1 and TRBJ1-1; D is uncertain. CDR3 length: 11 residues. V dropped 2 bases and J dropped 7 bases, with 8 bases sitting between them. Germline-derived CDR1 and CDR2 are SQVTM and ANQGSEA.

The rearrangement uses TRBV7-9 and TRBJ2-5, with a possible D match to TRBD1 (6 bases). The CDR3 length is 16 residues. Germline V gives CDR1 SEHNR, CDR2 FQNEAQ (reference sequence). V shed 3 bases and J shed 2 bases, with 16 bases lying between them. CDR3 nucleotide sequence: TGTGCCAGCAGCTTCGGGGACACGAATACACAAGAGACCCAGTACTTC. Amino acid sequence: CASSFGDTNTQETQYF.

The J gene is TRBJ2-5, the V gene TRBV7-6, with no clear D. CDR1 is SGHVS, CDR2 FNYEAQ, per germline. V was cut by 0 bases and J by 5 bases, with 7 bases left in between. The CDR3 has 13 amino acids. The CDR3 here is CASSLAVGETQYF. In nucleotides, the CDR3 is TGTGCCAGCAGCTTAGCAGTGGGGGAGACCCAGTACTTC.

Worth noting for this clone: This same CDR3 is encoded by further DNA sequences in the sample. CDR3 in amino acids: CASSGGQGQETQYF. The CDR3 nucleotides are TGCGCCAGCAGCGGGGGTCAGGGACAAGAGACCCAGTACTTC. The rearrangement joins TRBV5-1 to TRBJ2-5; D is tentatively TRBD1 or TRBD2 (5 bases each). The germline CDR1 and CDR2 sequences are SGHRS and YFSETQ. Trimming took 4 bases from V and 2 from J, leaving 12 bases between them. The CDR3 sequence is 14 residues long.

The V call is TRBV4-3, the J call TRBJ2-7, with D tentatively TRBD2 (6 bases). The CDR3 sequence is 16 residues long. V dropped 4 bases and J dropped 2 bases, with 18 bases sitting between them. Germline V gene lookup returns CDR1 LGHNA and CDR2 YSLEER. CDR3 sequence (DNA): TGCGCCAGCAGCCCTCGGGCTAGCGCTACGACCTACGAGCAGTACTTC. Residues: CASSPRASATTYEQYF.

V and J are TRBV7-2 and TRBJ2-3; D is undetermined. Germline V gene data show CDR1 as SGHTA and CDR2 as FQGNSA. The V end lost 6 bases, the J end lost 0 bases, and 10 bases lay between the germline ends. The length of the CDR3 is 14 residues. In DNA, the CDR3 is TGTGCCAGCAGGAACCCCGTCAGCACAGATACGCAGTATTTT. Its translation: CASRNPVSTDTQYF. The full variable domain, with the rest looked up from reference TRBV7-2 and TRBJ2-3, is GAGVSQSPSNKVTEKGKDVELRCDPISGHTALYWYRQSLGQGLEFLIYFQGNSAPDKSGLPSDRFSAERTGGSVSTLTIQRTQQEDSAVYLCASRNPVSTDTQYFGPGTRLTVL.

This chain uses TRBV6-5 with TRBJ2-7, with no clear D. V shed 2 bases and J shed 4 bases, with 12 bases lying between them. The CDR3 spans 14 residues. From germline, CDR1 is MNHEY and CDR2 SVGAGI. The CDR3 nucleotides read TGTGCCAGCAGTTACGGGCACTCCAGTTACGAGCAGTACTTC. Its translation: CASSYGHSSYEQYF.